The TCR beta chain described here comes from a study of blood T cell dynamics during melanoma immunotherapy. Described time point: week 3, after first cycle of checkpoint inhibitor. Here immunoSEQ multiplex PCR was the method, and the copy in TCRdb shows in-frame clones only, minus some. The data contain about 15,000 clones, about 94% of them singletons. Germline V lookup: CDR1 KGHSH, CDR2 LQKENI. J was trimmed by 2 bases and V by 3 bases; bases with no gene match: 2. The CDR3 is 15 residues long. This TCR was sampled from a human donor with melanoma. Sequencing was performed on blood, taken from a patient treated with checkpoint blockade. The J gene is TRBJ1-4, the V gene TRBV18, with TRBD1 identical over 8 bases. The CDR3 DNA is TGTGCCAGCTCACCGGGACAGGTGACTAATGAAAAACTGTTTTTT. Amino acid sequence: CASSPGQVTNEKLFF.